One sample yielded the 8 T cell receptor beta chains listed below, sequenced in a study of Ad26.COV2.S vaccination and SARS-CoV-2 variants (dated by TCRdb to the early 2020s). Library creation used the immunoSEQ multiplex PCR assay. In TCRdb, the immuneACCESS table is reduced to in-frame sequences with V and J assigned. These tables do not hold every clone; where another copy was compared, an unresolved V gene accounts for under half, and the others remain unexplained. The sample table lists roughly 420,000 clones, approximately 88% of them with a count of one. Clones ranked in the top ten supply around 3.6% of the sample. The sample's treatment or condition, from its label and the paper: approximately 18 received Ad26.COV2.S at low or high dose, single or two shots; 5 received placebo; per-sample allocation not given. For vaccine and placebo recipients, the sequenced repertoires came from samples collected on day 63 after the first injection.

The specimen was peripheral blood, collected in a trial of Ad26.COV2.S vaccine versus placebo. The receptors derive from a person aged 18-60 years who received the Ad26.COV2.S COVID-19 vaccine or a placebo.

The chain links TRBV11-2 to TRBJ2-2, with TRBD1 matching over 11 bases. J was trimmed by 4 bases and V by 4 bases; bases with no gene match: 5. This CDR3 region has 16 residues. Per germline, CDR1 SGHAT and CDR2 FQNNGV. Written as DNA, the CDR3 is TGTGCCAGCAGCTCATGGACAGGGGGCGTCACCGGGGAGCTGTTTTTT. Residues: CASSSWTGGVTGELFF.

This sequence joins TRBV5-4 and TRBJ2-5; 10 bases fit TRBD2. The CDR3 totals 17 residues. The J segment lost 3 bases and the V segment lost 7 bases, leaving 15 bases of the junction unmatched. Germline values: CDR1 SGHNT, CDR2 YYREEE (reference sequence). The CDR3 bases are TGTGCCAGCTGTCAAGGACTAGCGGCCCCGGAGGAAGAGACCCAGTACTTC. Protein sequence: CASCQGLAAPEEETQYF.

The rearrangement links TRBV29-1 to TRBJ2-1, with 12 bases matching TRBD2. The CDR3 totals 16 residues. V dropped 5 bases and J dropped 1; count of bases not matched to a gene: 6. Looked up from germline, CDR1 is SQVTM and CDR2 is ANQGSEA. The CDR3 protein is CSVTTSGGFSYNEQFF. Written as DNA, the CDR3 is TGCAGCGTTACGACTAGCGGGGGATTTTCCTACAATGAGCAGTTCTTC.

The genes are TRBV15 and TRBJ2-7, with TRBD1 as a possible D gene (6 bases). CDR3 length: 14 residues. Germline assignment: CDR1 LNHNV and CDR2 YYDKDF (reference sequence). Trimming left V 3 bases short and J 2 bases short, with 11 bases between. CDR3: CATSREAGAYEQYF. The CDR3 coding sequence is TGTGCCACCAGCAGGGAGGCAGGGGCCTACGAGCAGTACTTC.

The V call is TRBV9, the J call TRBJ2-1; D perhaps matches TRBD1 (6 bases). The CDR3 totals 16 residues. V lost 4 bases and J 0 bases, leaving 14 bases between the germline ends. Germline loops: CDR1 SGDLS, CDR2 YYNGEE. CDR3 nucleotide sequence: TGTGCCAGCAGCACCCTGGGGGCCCTCTCCTACAATGAGCAGTTCTTC. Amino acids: CASSTLGALSYNEQFF.

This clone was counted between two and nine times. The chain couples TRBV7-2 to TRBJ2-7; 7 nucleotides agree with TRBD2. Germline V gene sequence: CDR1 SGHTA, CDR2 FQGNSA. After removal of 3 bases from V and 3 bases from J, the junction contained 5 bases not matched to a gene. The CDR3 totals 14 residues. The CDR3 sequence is CASSFSGDYYEQYF. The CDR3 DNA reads TGTGCCAGCAGCTTCAGCGGGGACTACTACGAGCAGTACTTC.

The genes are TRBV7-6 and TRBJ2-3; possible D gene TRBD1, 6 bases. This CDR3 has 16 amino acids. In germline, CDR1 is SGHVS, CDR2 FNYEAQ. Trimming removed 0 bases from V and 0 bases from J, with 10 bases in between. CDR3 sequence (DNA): TGTGCCAGCAGCTTAGCCCCGGGGACAAGCACAGATACGCAGTATTTT. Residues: CASSLAPGTSTDTQYF.

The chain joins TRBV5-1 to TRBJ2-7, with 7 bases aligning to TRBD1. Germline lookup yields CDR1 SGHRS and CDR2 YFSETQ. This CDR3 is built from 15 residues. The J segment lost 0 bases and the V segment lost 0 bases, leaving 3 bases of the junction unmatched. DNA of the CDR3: TGCGCCAGCAGCTTGGCGGGACAGTTCTCCTACGAGCAGTACTTC. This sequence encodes CASSLAGQFSYEQYF.